What follows is one T cell receptor (beta chain) and its context. Its antigen remains unknown. At one boundary the junction diverges from the germline segment, which might be a read error. This entry comes from a study of CD8 T cells in ankylosing spondylitis. CDR3 length: 11 amino acids. Per the germline V gene, CDR1 is SQVTM and CDR2 is ANQGSEA. Whole-study findings and limits: Disease-linked clones reportedly showed significant enrichment in matched ankylosing spondylitis synovial fluid.

TCRdb recomputed calls from the 5' RACE reads with MiXCR, one row per CDR3 protein. The sample carries approximately 220,000 distinct CDR3 sequences, around 24% recorded once. The rearrangement uses TRBV29-1 and TRBJ2-7, with D possibly being TRBD1 or TRBD2 (6 bases each). The sequenced sample was blood, either unsorted or a sorted T cell fraction (not recorded which). The clonotype originates from a male donor with ankylosing spondylitis or in good health (not recorded which). The CDR3 nucleotides read TGCAGCGTGGAAGGGGGGCGCGAGCAGTACTTC. This translates into CSVEGGREQYF.